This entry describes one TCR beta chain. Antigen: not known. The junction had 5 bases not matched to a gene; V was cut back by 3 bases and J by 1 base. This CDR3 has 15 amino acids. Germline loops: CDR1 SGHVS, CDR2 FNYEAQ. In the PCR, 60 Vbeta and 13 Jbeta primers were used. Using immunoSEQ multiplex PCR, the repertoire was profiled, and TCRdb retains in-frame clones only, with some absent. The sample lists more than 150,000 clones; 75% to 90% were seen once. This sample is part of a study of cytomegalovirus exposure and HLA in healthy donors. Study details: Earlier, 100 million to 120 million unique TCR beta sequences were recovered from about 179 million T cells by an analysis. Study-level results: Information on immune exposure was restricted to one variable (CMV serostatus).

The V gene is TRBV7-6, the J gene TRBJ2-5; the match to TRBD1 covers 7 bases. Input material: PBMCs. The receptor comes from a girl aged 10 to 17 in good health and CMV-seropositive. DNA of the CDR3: TGTGCCAGCAGCTTCCGGGACAGAAGCCAAGAGACCCAGTACTTC. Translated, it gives CASSFRDRSQETQYF.